This TCR beta chain comes out of a study of control samples from healthy donors and cancer patients. With 2 bases clipped from V and 6 bases from J, the junction kept 5 bases outside the gene matches. This CDR3 is built from 16 residues. CDR1 and CDR2 (germline): MGHRA, YSYEKL. TCRdb's copy holds only in-frame clones and misses some; the assay was immunoSEQ multiplex PCR. The table shows about 71,000 clones, with roughly 91% occurring only once. The sequencing sample was made of PBMCs. The clonotype originates from a man in his sixties with lung cancer. The chain links TRBV4-1 to TRBJ2-1; TRBD2 matches 12 bases. The CDR3 DNA follows: TGCGCCAGCAGCCAAAGCCTAGCGGGGGGGCTCAATGAGCAGTTCTTC. This encodes CASSQSLAGGLNEQFF.